A single sample gave rise to the 10 T cell receptor beta chains below, sequenced in a study of cytomegalovirus exposure and HLA in healthy donors. PCR involved 60 Vbeta and 13 Jbeta primers. Here immunoSEQ multiplex PCR was the method, and the copy in TCRdb shows in-frame clones only, minus some. The sample carries 150,000 to 200,000 clones, roughly 80% recorded once. The sequenced sample consisted of PBMCs. The receptors here all came from a male donor in good health and CMV-seronegative.

The V and J genes are TRBV7-6 and TRBJ1-1; 11 bases map to TRBD1. The CDR3 covers 17 residues. V gave up 1 base and J gave up 8 bases; unmatched junction bases: 12. Germline CDR1 reads SGHVS; CDR2 reads FNYEAQ. The CDR3 loop reads CASSLGSDRGRRGEAFF. The DNA for the CDR3 is TGTGCCAGCAGCTTAGGGTCGGACAGGGGGCGCAGGGGAGAAGCTTTCTTT.

The genes are TRBV19 and TRBJ2-7, with TRBD1 identical over 7 bases. This CDR3 has 13 amino acids. CDR1 and CDR2 (germline): LNHDA, SQIVND (reference sequence). V shed 4 bases, J shed 3 bases, and the junction held 3 bases outside the gene matches. The CDR3 reads CASSTRDSYEQYF. The CDR3 DNA is TGTGCCAGTAGTACCCGGGACAGCTACGAGCAGTACTTC.

The chain has TRBV28 and TRBJ2-2, with 7 bases identical to TRBD2. Germline trimming cut 10 bases from V and 5 bases from J; bases unmatched to any gene: 10. Germline V gene data show CDR1 as MDHEN and CDR2 as SYDVKM. CDR3 length equals 14 residues. As DNA, the CDR3 is TGTGCCACACACCTTGTCGGGGGGACCGGGGAGCTGTTTTTT. It yields the protein CATHLVGGTGELFF.

This clone was seen a single time. CDR3 nucleotides: TGTGCCAGTAGTAAAGGAGGCGCGAACACCGGGGAGCTGTTTTTT. Encoded protein: CASSKGGANTGELFF. V and J are TRBV19 and TRBJ2-2, with D possibly TRBD2 on 5 matching bases. With 4 bases removed from V and 0 bases from J, the gap between germline ends came to 9 bases. The CDR3 runs to 15 residues. Germline V gene lookup returns CDR1 LNHDA and CDR2 SQIVND (reference sequence).

V usage is TRBV19 and J usage is TRBJ1-3, with D hard to call. The CDR3 length is 14 residues. Germline values: CDR1 LNHDA, CDR2 SQIVND (reference sequence). V was clipped by 7 bases and J by 3 bases, with 13 bases between them. CDR3 loop: CASIALADGNTIYF. CDR3 in DNA: TGTGCCAGTATAGCCCTTGCGGATGGAAACACCATATATTTT.

The J gene is TRBJ1-6, the V gene TRBV7-3; perhaps TRBD1 as D (6 bases). This CDR3 region has 15 residues. Trimming removed 2 bases from V and 7 bases from J, with 12 bases in between. In germline, CDR1 is SGHTA, CDR2 FQGTGA. The CDR3 here is CASSLLGTRNSPLHF. The CDR3 region has the DNA TGTGCCAGCAGCTTATTGGGGACACGGAATTCACCCCTCCACTTT.

The chain recombines TRBV29-1 with TRBJ1-1; D perhaps matches TRBD1 (6 bases). Deletions cut 4 bases from V and 1 base from J, with 13 bases between. Germline-derived CDR1 and CDR2 are SQVTM and ANQGSEA. This CDR3 contains 14 residues. The CDR3 here is CSVGGPGENTEAFF. The CDR3 DNA follows: TGCAGCGTTGGAGGTCCAGGGGAGAACACTGAAGCTTTCTTT.

The chain combines TRBV30 with TRBJ1-2, with D hard to call. CDR1 is GTSNPN, CDR2 SVGIG, per germline (reference sequence). The V end lost 0 bases, the J end lost 7 bases, and 9 bases lay between the germline ends. The CDR3 extends over 12 amino acids. The CDR3 nucleotides are TGTGCCTGGAGTGTTTATCTAAGTGGCTACACCTTC. It codes for CAWSVYLSGYTF.

The chain employs TRBV10-3 and TRBJ1-4; 9 bases are a match to TRBD1. This CDR3 contains 16 residues. The J segment lost 7 bases and the V segment lost 8 bases, leaving 14 bases of the junction unmatched. The germline V gene encodes CDR1 ENHRY and CDR2 SYGVKD. The CDR3 is CAIGSRDRDRVEKLFF. The CDR3 DNA follows: TGTGCCATCGGGTCCCGGGACAGGGATCGGGTTGAAAAACTGTTTTTT.

This clone occurred a few times. CDR3 bases: TGCGCCAGCAGTCCCCGACAGAACACTGAAGCTTTCTTT. Translating it yields CASSPRQNTEAFF. The J gene is TRBJ1-1, the V gene TRBV5-1; D not certain. Germline V gene sequence: CDR1 SGHRS, CDR2 YFSETQ. V was shortened by 5 bases and J by 1 base, with 9 bases between the two germline ends. The CDR3 length is 13 residues.